This T cell receptor beta chain was profiled in a study of CD4 T cells in relation to SARS-CoV-2 and coronaviruses. The unexposed donors gave CD4+ T cells in about 2010-2019, prior to COVID-19. Naive and memory CD4+ T cells were separated from cryopreserved PBMCs. V was pared by 2 bases and J by 8 bases, with 3 bases of the junction left unmatched. CDR3 size: 14 residues. The V gene's germline CDR1 is SGHAT and CDR2 FQNNGV. Deep TCR-beta sequencing used DNA from uncultured naive and memory CD4+ T cells. Method: immunoSEQ multiplex PCR; TCRdb's copy keeps in-frame clones and lacks some. The profile shows around 69,000 clones, 94% of them singletons. A word on this clone: Its cognate antigen is unknown.

Study findings and constraints: Pre-pandemic and post-infection samples never came from the same donor.

This clonotype originated in a human donor in good health. Sequencing used naive CD4+ T cells from PBMCs. Subset described: naive CD4+ T cells isolated by negative enrichment. J is TRBJ2-1 and V is TRBV11-2; 10 nucleotides line up with TRBD2. As DNA, the CDR3 is TGTGCCAGCAGCTTATCCAGCGGGAGGGATGAGCAGTTCTTC. It specifies CASSLSSGRDEQFF. The whole variable domain, remainder taken from reference TRBV11-2 and TRBJ2-1, is EAGVAQSPRYKIIEKRQSVAFWCNPISGHATLYWYQQILGQGPKLLIQFQNNGVVDDSQLPKDRFSAERLKGVDSTLKIQPAKLEDSAVYLCASSLSSGRDEQFFGPGTRLTVL.